A single TCR beta chain is shown here with its context. How the authors handled the data: The assay estimated nucleated cells by amplifying reference gene primers. TCRdb's table, derived via immunoSEQ multiplex PCR, lists solely in-frame clones and lacks some. V, J and clone size are those of that table, while D and trimming were read from the DNA. The table shows fewer than 80,000 clones, with roughly nine tenths occurring only once. These data belong to a study of blood T cell repertoires in COVID-19. Study as a whole: The origin of the acute and convalescent COVID-19 samples was the United States, Italy and Spain.

V lost 3 bases to trimming and J lost 1 base, with 17 bases between them. CDR3 length equals 16 residues. In germline, CDR1 is SGHDT, CDR2 YYEEEE. This clonotype was obtained from a human donor in a cohort sampled during active COVID-19. The sequenced sample was peripheral blood. This chain connects TRBV5-6 to TRBJ2-7; D is unclear. The CDR3 nucleotides read TGTGCCAGCAGCTCCGCACTGGGTGAGGCGTCCTACGAGCAGTACTTC. This encodes CASSSALGEASYEQYF.